This is a list of T cell receptor beta chains from one sample in a study of regulatory T cells in long-lasting Graves disease. TCRdb reprocessed the multiplex PCR reads via MiXCR and lists one record per CDR3 protein. The profile covers some 430,000 distinct CDR3 sequences, with about a fifth appearing a single time and 7% to 9% taken by the ten largest. The source material was peripheral blood mononuclear cells (PBMCs), sampled when the disease was refractory, from a patient treated with antithyroid drugs. Every receptor here comes from a female donor with Graves disease. Both conserved end residues are part of each CDR3. Fields, in order: V gene, clone size, CDR3 protein. Where a row states a size, it is once, few, many or the class of an expanded clone; other rows omit it.

>TRBV6-1|few
CAGSEWEETQYF
>TRBV4-3|few
CASSQTDGEAEQYF
>TRBV4-2|-
CASSQGVQETEAFF
>TRBV24-1|many
CATSDRGTFSQPLYEQYF
>TRBV30|few
CAWSSPGGQFSETQYF
>TRBV28|-
CASKENGTPSSYEQYF
>TRBV12-3/TRBV12-4|many
CASSERGKNTEAFF
>TRBV12-3/TRBV12-4|few
CASSLGSRSRRSPLHF
>TRBV20-1|-
CSATLGGYGYTF
>TRBV2|few
CASSEYGLAGETQYF
>TRBV12-3/TRBV12-4|many
CASSLQVPYEQYF
>TRBV5-6|few
CASSYGTSAYYEQYF
>TRBV19|-
CASTRQGSSNEKLFF
>TRBV5-6|few
CASSSVTGVGPQHF
>TRBV28|many
CASATSGQGVFQNIQYF
>TRBV7-3|-
CASSLAPTTGELFF
>TRBV30|-
CAWSDSTIGGYTF
>TRBV14|-
CASSQVLGGLGKEKLFF
>TRBV12-3/TRBV12-4|many
CASSPRQSIQYF
>TRBV9|few
CASSVGTGDGYTF
>TRBV12-3/TRBV12-4|many
CASSRDGNINYGYTF
>TRBV29-1|few
CSVGQGVEKLFF
>TRBV27|many
CASSRRGPGGGYTF
>TRBV7-2|few
CASSPRDSYGLYGYTF
>TRBV24-1|many
CATSDAAGQQETQYF
>TRBV6-1|-
CASGDANTGELFF
>TRBV28|-
CAGSFWGERTEAFF
>TRBV6-1|-
CASSYRGQGTGELFF
>TRBV20-1|few
CSARPGGSNQPQHF
>TRBV5-6|few
CASSRQGAIGTEAFF
>TRBV11-3|many
CASSLTVDLGAFF
>TRBV3-1|many
CASSQEYNVYGYTF
>TRBV6-1|many
CASHPPGSYEQYF
>TRBV19|few
CASQGGTEAFF
>TRBV7-9|-
CASSSSTVYSNQPQHF
>TRBV12-3/TRBV12-4|many
CASSFGWVLAGVYGYEQYF
>TRBV5-1|-
CASSFLAGTLIETQYF
>TRBV6-1|many
CASRRGTSEAYEQYF
>TRBV20-1|many
CSAANPGLSYEQYF
>TRBV6-5|few
CASSYSGGLEDYEQYF
>TRBV12-3/TRBV12-4|many
CASSRTSGRETQYF
>TRBV27|many
CASRFRGTRDYEQYF
>TRBV30|many
CAWSSGEETQYF
>TRBV12-3/TRBV12-4|many
CASSRDVQGKTGYTF
>TRBV4-1|-
CASSQFGINYGYTF